The 27 T cell receptor beta chains presented below share a single source sample, sequenced in a study of T cells after posttransplantation cyclophosphamide. TCRdb's copy holds only in-frame clones and misses some; the assay was immunoSEQ multiplex PCR. Of about 66,000 clones in the sample, around 93% were seen once. Material: PBMCs. The receptors come from a woman in her 30s in good health and a related stem cell transplant donor.

V gene TRBV27 combines with J gene TRBJ1-1; TRBD1 might be the D (6 bases). CDR1 and CDR2 from the germline V gene are MNHEY and SMNVEV (reference sequence). The CDR3 runs to 17 residues. Trimming stripped 7 bases from V and 1 base from J, with 22 bases between. In DNA, the CDR3 is TGTGCCAGCACCACGGTGGGGGGCGCCCCGGGGAACACTGAAGCTTTCTTT. It encodes CASTTVGGAPGNTEAFF.

V is TRBV4-2 and J is TRBJ2-7; D gene ambiguous. The CDR3 has 13 residues. The germline V gene has CDR1 LGHNA and CDR2 YNFKEQ. V gave up 0 bases and J gave up 5 bases, with 8 bases separating them. The CDR3 here is CASSQDRVNEQYF. CDR3 nucleotides: TGTGCCAGCAGCCAAGATCGAGTCAACGAGCAGTACTTC.

V usage is TRBV11-2 and J usage is TRBJ1-2; 10 bases are a match to TRBD1. V shed 5 bases, J shed 4 bases, and the junction held 10 bases outside the gene matches. The CDR3 spans 16 residues. Germline V gives CDR1 SGHAT, CDR2 FQNNGV. The CDR3 coding sequence is TGTGCCAGCAGCCCAAACGGGGACAGGGGCCCCTATGGCTACACCTTC. Translated: CASSPNGDRGPYGYTF.

The chain links TRBV19 to TRBJ2-7; no firm D call. V lost 2 bases and J lost 0, with 8 bases in between. Germline V gene data show CDR1 as LNHDA and CDR2 as SQIVND (reference sequence). The CDR3 extends over 14 amino acids. CDR3 bases: TGTGCCAGTAGTATACAAGGCGGCTCCTACGAGCAGTACTTC. It yields the protein CASSIQGGSYEQYF. Based on the CDR3 plus reference TRBV19 and TRBJ2-7, the full variable domain is DGGITQSPKYLFRKEGQNVTLSCEQNLNHDAMYWYRQDPGQGLRLIYYSQIVNDFQKGDIAEGYSVSREKKESFPLTVTSAQKNPTAFYLCASSIQGGSYEQYFGPGTRLTVT.

The genes are TRBV12-5 and TRBJ1-5; D possibly corresponds to TRBD1 (5 bases). Deletions cut 1 base from V and 3 bases from J, with 7 bases between. The V gene's germline CDR1 is LGHNT and CDR2 FRNRAP. The CDR3 contains 14 residues. CDR3 amino acids: CASGLGGVNQPQHF. DNA for the CDR3: TGTGCTAGTGGTTTGGGGGGGGTCAATCAGCCCCAGCATTTT.

The chain is built from TRBV5-1 and TRBJ2-4, with 10 bases fitting TRBD2. The ends lost 0 bases at V and 1 base at J; junction bases unmatched: 1. This CDR3 has 16 amino acids. The germline V gene encodes CDR1 SGHRS and CDR2 YFSETQ. The CDR3 sequence: CASSLVAGGAKNIQYF. CDR3 bases: TGCGCCAGCAGCTTGGTAGCGGGGGGTGCCAAAAACATTCAGTACTTC.

The rearrangement uses TRBV6-4 and TRBJ1-2, with 8 bases fitting TRBD1. V was pared by 3 bases and J by 3 bases, with 6 bases of the junction left unmatched. Germline V CDR1 and CDR2: MRHNA, SNTAGT. This CDR3 contains 15 residues. The CDR3 DNA reads as TGTGCCAGCAGTGAATCGCCAGGGGGCGACTATGGCTACACCTTC. This translates into CASSESPGGDYGYTF.

The V call is TRBV11-3, the J call TRBJ2-7, with a weak D call TRBD2 (5 bases). CDR3 size: 14 residues. V lost 5 bases and J lost 1, with 12 bases in between. CDR1 and CDR2 from the germline V gene are SGHNT and YENEEA. CDR3: CASSVGVGSYEQYF. The CDR3, as DNA: TGTGCCAGCAGCGTCGGGGTGGGATCCTACGAGCAGTACTTC.

The chain uses TRBV4-1 and TRBJ2-6; a possible D gene is TRBD1 (5 bases). Germline CDR1 and CDR2: MGHRA and YSYEKL. With 2 bases removed from V and 0 bases from J, the gap between germline ends came to 11 bases. This CDR3 spans 17 amino acids. The chain's CDR3 is CASSQLSTGSGANVLTF. CDR3 DNA: TGCGCCAGCAGCCAACTTTCAACAGGCTCTGGGGCCAACGTCCTGACTTTC.

This chain links TRBV9 with TRBJ1-4, with a tentative D call TRBD1 (5 bases). CDR1 is SGDLS and CDR2 is YYNGEE in the germline V gene. The CDR3 has 15 amino acids. V lost 4 bases and J 0 bases, leaving 10 bases between the germline ends. CDR3 protein: CASSTSGSTNEKLFF. Here the CDR3 DNA reads TGTGCCAGCAGCACATCAGGGTCAACTAATGAAAAACTGTTTTTT. Full variable domain (remainder filled in from reference TRBV9 and TRBJ1-4): DSGVTQTPKHLITATGQRVTLRCSPRSGDLSVYWYQQSLDQGLQFLIQYYNGEERAKGNILERFSAQQFPDLHSELNLSSLELGDSALYFCASSTSGSTNEKLFFGSGTQLSVL.

The chain joins TRBV4-1 to TRBJ1-5, with D hard to call. V was trimmed by 0 bases and J by 2 bases, leaving 14 bases between them. Germline V lookup: CDR1 MGHRA, CDR2 YSYEKL. The CDR3 loop spans 17 amino acids. The CDR3 DNA sequence: TGCGCCAGCAGCCAAGATTTAAGGGAGAAGGGCAATCAGCCCCAGCATTTT. It specifies CASSQDLREKGNQPQHF.

The gene calls are TRBV15 and TRBJ2-2; 8 nucleotides line up with TRBD1. Trimming took 8 bases from V and 2 from J; bases not matched to a gene: 13. Germline lookup yields CDR1 LNHNV and CDR2 YYDKDF (reference sequence). CDR3 length: 17 residues. The CDR3 nucleotides read TGTGCCACCCGGGACAGGTTACGAGATACTAACACCGGGGAGCTGTTTTTT. Its translation is CATRDRLRDTNTGELFF.

The chain links TRBV15 to TRBJ2-1, with TRBD2 matching 7 bases. Germline V CDR1 and CDR2: LNHNV, YYDKDF (reference sequence). The CDR3 loop spans 18 amino acids. After removal of 1 base from V and 0 bases from J, the junction contained 9 bases not matched to a gene. The CDR3 spells CATSRVYGGGSSYNEQFF. CDR3 bases: TGTGCCACCAGCAGAGTTTATGGGGGGGGGAGCTCCTACAATGAGCAGTTCTTC.

The chain joins TRBV4-3 to TRBJ1-5; D is ambiguous. The CDR3 consists of 15 residues. V lost 1 base, J lost 1 base, and 8 bases lay in between. Germline V gene data show CDR1 as LGHNA and CDR2 as YSLEER. CDR3 in amino acids: CASSQASESNQPQHF. The CDR3 DNA is TGCGCCAGCAGCCAAGCATCAGAGAGCAATCAGCCCCAGCATTTT.

This rearrangement joins TRBV2 to TRBJ1-2; D remains unclear. V lost 4 bases and J 0 bases, leaving 12 bases between the germline ends. The germline CDR1 and CDR2 sequences are SNHLY and FYNNEI. CDR3 length: 15 residues. The CDR3 nucleotides read TGTGCCAGCAGTGTGGCCAGCGGAACTAACTATGGCTACACCTTC. Amino acid sequence: CASSVASGTNYGYTF.

This chain connects TRBV25-1 to TRBJ1-2, with unresolved D. The V gene lost 2 bases and the J gene lost 1 base, with 14 bases spanning the gap. The CDR3 consists of 16 residues. CDR1 MGHDK and CDR2 SYGVNS come from the germline V gene. The CDR3 DNA reads as TGTGCCAGCAGTGAAGGGAGTATAGGGCTTAACTATGGCTACACCTTC. Residues: CASSEGSIGLNYGYTF.

The chain uses TRBV5-1 and TRBJ2-3; D remains unclear. The V and J ends lost 1 base and 3 bases respectively, with 9 bases between them. The CDR3 is made up of 14 amino acids. Germline CDR1 SGHRS, CDR2 YFSETQ. CDR3 bases: TGCGCCAGCAGCTTGTCTCCTGTAACAGATACGCAGTATTTT. This translates into CASSLSPVTDTQYF.

The genes are TRBV4-3 and TRBJ2-5, with TRBD2 identical over 8 bases. The J segment lost 4 bases and the V segment lost 5 bases, leaving 9 bases of the junction unmatched. Germline CDR1 LGHNA, CDR2 YSLEER. The CDR3 is made up of 15 amino acids. CDR3 sequence (DNA): TGCGCCAGCAGCTTAACCGGACTAGCTCGAGAGACCCAGTACTTC. This gives the protein CASSLTGLARETQYF.

The V gene is TRBV4-3, the J gene TRBJ2-7; D not resolved. CDR1 is LGHNA, CDR2 YSLEER, per germline. The length of the CDR3 is 17 residues. The germline V and J ends were trimmed by 0 bases and 2 bases, with 17 bases remaining between them. CDR3 nucleotides: TGCGCCAGCAGCCAAGAGGCTGGAAGACTCAGACCCTACGAGCAGTACTTC. It yields the protein CASSQEAGRLRPYEQYF.

This chain links TRBV5-1 with TRBJ2-7; TRBD1 agrees at 10 bases. This CDR3 region has 13 residues. Germline lookup yields CDR1 SGHRS and CDR2 YFSETQ. The V gene end was trimmed by 4 bases and the J gene end by 6 bases; junction bases not matched to a gene: 4. In DNA form, the CDR3 reads TGCGCCAGCAGCCCGGACAGGGGGGGCGAGCAGTACTTC. Its translation is CASSPDRGGEQYF.

The CDR3 sequence: CASSASGGVRRNEQFF. For the CDR3, the DNA is TGTGCCAGCTCGGCTAGCGGGGGGGTTCGTAGGAATGAGCAGTTCTTC. V and J are TRBV18 and TRBJ2-1, with TRBD2 matching over 12 bases. J was trimmed by 7 bases and V by 6 bases; bases with no gene match: 10. CDR1 is KGHSH, CDR2 LQKENI, per germline. The CDR3 has 16 residues.

The CDR3 region is CASSYPGTGEGQYF. The CDR3 DNA reads as TGTGCCAGCAGTTACCCAGGGACAGGAGAGGGGCAGTACTTC. The chain carries TRBV6-5 and TRBJ2-5, with 8 nucleotides matching TRBD1. Germline V CDR1 and CDR2: MNHEY, SVGAGI. This CDR3 is built from 14 residues. V shed 2 bases and J 11 bases; nucleotides not matched to a gene: 10.

This chain links TRBV4-1 with TRBJ2-2, with D possibly matching TRBD1 (6 bases). Germline-derived CDR1 and CDR2 are MGHRA and YSYEKL. Deletions cut 0 bases from V and 6 bases from J, with 8 bases between. CDR3 size: 14 residues. The CDR3 protein is CASSQDYRAGELFF. CDR3 nucleotides: TGCGCCAGCAGCCAAGATTACAGGGCCGGGGAGCTGTTTTTT.

The chain links TRBV7-9 to TRBJ2-7; no clear D gene. This CDR3 has 13 amino acids. In germline, CDR1 is SEHNR, CDR2 FQNEAQ (reference sequence). The V and J ends lost 1 base and 4 bases respectively, with 8 bases between them. CDR3 DNA: TGTGCCAGCAGCTTAGACGGAATTTACGAGCAGTACTTC. Its translation is CASSLDGIYEQYF.

This sequence joins TRBV30 and TRBJ1-5; the D gene is possibly TRBD1 (6 bases). The germline V and J ends were trimmed by 2 bases and 4 bases, with 6 bases remaining between them. The germline gives CDR1 GTSNPN, CDR2 SVGIG (reference sequence). CDR3 length: 12 residues. The DNA of the CDR3 is TGTGCCTGGAGTACAGGGAATCAGCCCCAGCATTTT. This gives the protein CAWSTGNQPQHF.

The chain uses TRBV28 and TRBJ1-5; the match to TRBD1 covers 7 bases. Germline V gene data show CDR1 as MDHEN and CDR2 as SYDVKM. The V gene end was trimmed by 11 bases and the J gene end by 0 bases; junction bases not matched to a gene: 16. This CDR3 spans 17 amino acids. The CDR3 sequence is CAGRSDRSGYSNQPQHF. CDR3 in DNA: TGTGCCGGGAGATCGGACAGGAGCGGATATAGCAATCAGCCCCAGCATTTT.

The V gene is TRBV6-5, the J gene TRBJ2-1; 10 bases are shared with TRBD2. With 5 bases clipped from V and 2 bases from J, the junction kept 0 bases outside the gene matches. CDR1 and CDR2 (germline): MNHEY, SVGAGI. The CDR3 sequence is 14 residues long. CDR3 loop: CASSSGGAYNEQFF. CDR3 DNA sequence: TGTGCCAGCAGTAGCGGGGGGGCCTACAATGAGCAGTTCTTC.